The clone carrying this T cell receptor (beta chain) was detected once. What it recognizes is unknown. Added to each PCR by spiking were synthetic TCR analog templates. Clones were sequenced by immunoSEQ multiplex PCR, and TCRdb holds only the in-frame ones, with some missing. The profile shows about 74,000 clones, around 84% of them singletons. This sample is part of a study of PD-L1 blockade in urothelial cancer. Study-level background: Analyses used blood from 3 weeks (second dose) and 6 weeks after treatment start.

Each patient contributed between 1 and 8 total time points of blood mononuclear cells, pretreatment and during treatment. Broader study findings: Improved survival was predicted by pretreatment blood TCR clonality below the median.

V was pared by 0 bases and J by 2 bases, with 2 bases of the junction left unmatched. The CDR3 loop spans 15 amino acids. Per the germline V gene, CDR1 is SGHRS and CDR2 is YFSETQ. The sequence derives from a man between 70 and 80 years old with urothelial cancer. V and J are TRBV5-1 and TRBJ1-3; 7 nucleotides match TRBD1. Sample: PBMCs, taken around atezolizumab (anti-PD-L1) treatment. CDR3 residues: CASSLDGTAGNTIYF. The CDR3 nucleotides read TGCGCCAGCAGCTTGGACGGGACAGCTGGAAACACCATATATTTT.